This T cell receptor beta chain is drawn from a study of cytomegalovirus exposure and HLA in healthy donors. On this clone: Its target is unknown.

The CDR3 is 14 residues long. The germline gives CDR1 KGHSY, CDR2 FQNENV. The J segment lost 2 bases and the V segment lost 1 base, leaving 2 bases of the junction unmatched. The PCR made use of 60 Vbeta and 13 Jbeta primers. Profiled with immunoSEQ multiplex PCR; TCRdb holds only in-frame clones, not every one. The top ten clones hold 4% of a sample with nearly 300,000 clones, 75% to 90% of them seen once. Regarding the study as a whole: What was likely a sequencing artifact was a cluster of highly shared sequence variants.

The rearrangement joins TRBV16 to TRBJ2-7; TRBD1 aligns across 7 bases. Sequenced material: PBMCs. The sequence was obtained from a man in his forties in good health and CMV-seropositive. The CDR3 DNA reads TGTGCCAGCAGCCAATGGGACAGACCCTACGAGCAGTACTTC. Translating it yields CASSQWDRPYEQYF.